This T cell receptor beta chain was identified in a study of T cell responses to AZD1222 COVID-19 vaccine. V dropped 5 bases and J dropped 8; count of bases not matched to a gene: 11. The CDR3 has 17 amino acids. Germline CDR1 reads MDHEN; CDR2 reads SYDVKM. The protocol was immunoSEQ multiplex PCR, while the TCRdb copy is restricted to in-frame clones and leaves out a portion. The data hold fewer than 150,000 clones, with over 85% observed a single time. The rearrangement uses TRBV28 and TRBJ2-1, with 14 nucleotides matching TRBD2. Source: peripheral blood, taken 28 days after the second AZD1222 dose. This receptor was identified in an adult who received the AZD1222 COVID-19 vaccine. This CDR3 reads CASSTRRTSGGLYEQFF. The CDR3 DNA reads as TGTGCCAGCAGTACACGCCGGACTAGCGGGGGGTTATATGAGCAGTTCTTC.